Presented here are 23 T cell receptor beta chains from one specimen sequenced in a study of CD8 T cells in ankylosing spondylitis. Study-wide results and limits: There was a TCR beta motif, made of 7 or 8 highly homologous variants, that appeared characteristic of ankylosing spondylitis blood.

TCRdb re-derived calls from the 5' RACE reads in MiXCR, one entry per CDR3 protein. The sample comprises some 840,000 distinct CDR3 sequences, approximately 12% of which are singletons, and more than 0.5% rests with the top ten. Their specific antigens are unknown. Material: blood, either unsorted or a sorted T cell fraction (not recorded which). The origin of the receptors is a male donor with ankylosing spondylitis.

A few counts support this clonotype. This chain uses TRBV20-1 with TRBJ2-7; D possibly corresponds to TRBD1 (5 bases). Germline V lookup: CDR1 DFQATT, CDR2 SNEGSKA (reference sequence). V lost 0 bases, J lost 7 bases, and 19 bases lay in between. The CDR3 length is 15 residues. The CDR3 protein is CSARDFRQGSQEQYF. The CDR3 coding sequence is TGCAGTGCTAGAGATTTTCGGCAGGGAAGTCAAGAGCAGTACTTC.

In its sample, this clonotype was seen many times. The DNA for the CDR3 is TGTGCCAGCAGCTTAGGGACTAGCGGTTTTTCCTACGAGCAGTACTTC. Encoded protein: CASSLGTSGFSYEQYF. The chain combines TRBV7-2 with TRBJ2-7; 10 nucleotides line up with TRBD2. The CDR3 is made up of 16 amino acids. After removal of 1 base from V and 1 base from J, the junction contained 4 bases not matched to a gene. The V gene's germline CDR1 is SGHTA and CDR2 FQGNSA.

The chain is built from TRBV27 and TRBJ2-1; D not certain. The germline V and J ends were trimmed by 6 bases and 9 bases, with 9 bases remaining between them. The CDR3 loop spans 11 amino acids. The germline CDR1 and CDR2 sequences are MNHEY and SMNVEV (reference sequence). The CDR3 loop reads CASSLGIEQFF. CDR3 sequence (DNA): TGTGCCAGCAGCTTGGGGATTGAGCAGTTCTTC.

The table lists this clonotype with many counts. The chain links TRBV29-1 to TRBJ1-4; D ambiguous. From germline, CDR1 is SQVTM and CDR2 ANQGSEA. V lost 7 bases, J lost 8 bases, and 17 bases lay in between. The CDR3 is 13 amino acids. The CDR3, as DNA: TGCAGCGGCCTAGGGCCGGTATCGGAAAAACTGTTTTTT. It codes for CSGLGPVSEKLFF.

This clonotype was recorded a few times. V gene TRBV7-2 combines with J gene TRBJ2-5; 8 nucleotides line up with TRBD2. V lost 4 bases to trimming and J lost 6 bases; unmatched junction nucleotides: 10. The germline V gene encodes CDR1 SGHTA and CDR2 FQGNSA. The CDR3 loop spans 15 amino acids. The CDR3 DNA follows: TGTGCCAGCAGCTCAGCGGGGGCTGGGGGGAAGACCCAGTACTTC. Translating gives CASSSAGAGGKTQYF.

This clonotype was detected ten times or more. The chain links TRBV7-6 to TRBJ2-1, with 8 nucleotides matching TRBD2. Losses at the gene ends were 0 bases for V and 0 bases for J; bases not matched to a gene: 4. Germline V gives CDR1 SGHVS, CDR2 FNYEAQ. CDR3 size: 17 residues. The CDR3 spells CASSLALSGSSYNEQFF. DNA of the CDR3: TGTGCCAGCAGCTTAGCGCTCAGCGGGAGCTCCTACAATGAGCAGTTCTTC.

A few counts support this clonotype. The chain joins TRBV10-3 to TRBJ2-4; D is ambiguous. Trimming shortened V by 4 bases and J by 5 bases, and 9 bases separated the two germline ends. This CDR3 region has 13 residues. CDR1 and CDR2 (germline): ENHRY, SYGVKD. CDR3 protein: CAISGPAENIQYF. The CDR3 DNA is TGTGCCATCAGTGGGCCCGCGGAAAACATTCAGTACTTC.

The rearrangement links TRBV12-5 to TRBJ2-2; D possibly corresponds to TRBD2 (5 bases). Trimming cost V 3 bases and J 3 bases, with 11 bases left between them. The germline V gene encodes CDR1 LGHNT and CDR2 FRNRAP. The CDR3 has 15 amino acids. The CDR3 loop reads CASGFTRADTGELFF. CDR3 sequence (DNA): TGTGCTAGTGGTTTTACTAGGGCCGACACCGGGGAGCTGTTTTTT.

This clonotype has only a few counts. The chain joins TRBV9 to TRBJ2-7; D is perhaps TRBD2 (5 bases). CDR1 and CDR2 from the germline V gene are SGDLS and YYNGEE. The V end lost 0 bases, the J end lost 2 bases, and 12 bases lay between the germline ends. The CDR3 runs to 15 residues. The CDR3 spells CASSVASAGPYEQYF. DNA of the CDR3: TGTGCCAGCAGCGTAGCCAGTGCGGGCCCCTACGAGCAGTACTTC.

This clonotype has just a few counts. The rearrangement links TRBV5-1 to TRBJ2-1; D could derive from TRBD1 or TRBD2 (5 bases each). The CDR3 is made up of 19 amino acids. Germline V gives CDR1 SGHRS, CDR2 YFSETQ. The V end was cut by 2 bases, the J end by 8 bases, with 29 bases between. CDR3 sequence: CASSFTGTASLFAIDEQFF. The CDR3 region has the DNA TGCGCCAGCAGCTTCACCGGGACCGCCAGTTTATTCGCAATAGATGAGCAGTTCTTC.

This clonotype was counted many times. This chain joins TRBV5-1 and TRBJ2-5, with 7 bases aligning to TRBD2. J lost 1 base, V lost 5 bases, and 2 bases had no gene match. Germline CDR1 and CDR2: SGHRS and YFSETQ. The CDR3 sequence is 13 residues long. The CDR3 loop reads CASSGGGQETQYF. The DNA for the CDR3 is TGCGCCAGCAGTGGCGGGGGCCAAGAGACCCAGTACTTC.

Worth noting for this clonotype: One end of the junction fails to match germline, which may point to a read error. The genes are TRBV7-7 and TRBJ1-1; D uncertain. Germline CDR1 SSHAT, CDR2 FNYEAQ (reference sequence). This CDR3 has 13 amino acids. The CDR3 here is CASSPAPDTEAFF. In DNA, the CDR3 is TGTGCTAGCAGCCCGGCCCCAGACACTGAAGCTTTCTTT.

This clonotype showed up many times. The DNA for the CDR3 is TGTGCCAGCAGCCTTGGGGGTCCAGCCGGCGATACGCAGTATTTT. The encoded protein is CASSLGGPAGDTQYF. This chain joins TRBV7-8 and TRBJ2-3; D may match TRBD1 or TRBD2 (5 bases each). V lost 5 bases to trimming and J lost 6 bases, with 18 bases between them. In germline, CDR1 is SGHVS, CDR2 FQNEAQ. The CDR3 is 15 residues long.

The V and J genes are TRBV20-1 and TRBJ2-7; no reliable D call. Germline CDR1 is DFQATT and CDR2 is SNEGSKA (reference sequence). CDR3 size: 11 residues. V shed 8 bases and J shed 3 bases, with 11 bases lying between them. CDR3 in amino acids: CSQYTNYEQYF. The CDR3 nucleotides read TGCAGTCAATATACTAACTACGAGCAGTACTTC.

This clonotype was picked up a small number of times. The rearrangement joins TRBV20-1 to TRBJ2-2, with D unclear. This CDR3 spans 14 amino acids. Trimming stripped 0 bases from V and 8 bases from J, with 13 bases between. Germline V gene sequence: CDR1 DFQATT, CDR2 SNEGSKA (reference sequence). The CDR3 nucleotides are TGCAGTGCTAGAGAATGGACCTCGGCTGGGGAGCTGTTTTTT. Translated: CSAREWTSAGELFF.

This clonotype occurred a few times. The rearrangement uses TRBV20-1 and TRBJ2-1; 8 nucleotides match TRBD2. CDR3 length: 14 residues. J gave up 4 bases and V 6 bases, and 8 bases lay outside the gene matches. Germline values: CDR1 DFQATT, CDR2 SNEGSKA (reference sequence). The CDR3 protein is CSAASGSRYNEQFF. For the CDR3, the DNA is TGCAGTGCAGCGAGCGGGAGCAGGTACAATGAGCAGTTCTTC.

This clonotype was recorded a few times. The chain combines TRBV20-1 with TRBJ2-7, with 13 positions matching TRBD2. V shed 4 bases and J 2 bases; nucleotides not matched to a gene: 8. In germline, CDR1 is DFQATT, CDR2 SNEGSKA (reference sequence). CDR3 length: 16 residues. The CDR3 DNA reads TGCAGTGCTATAACTAGCGGGAGGGCGATTCCCTACGAGCAGTACTTC. It yields the protein CSAITSGRAIPYEQYF.

The chain recombines TRBV18 with TRBJ1-5; D uncertain. V dropped 0 bases and J dropped 4 bases, with 10 bases sitting between them. Germline CDR1 is KGHSH and CDR2 is LQKENI. This CDR3 spans 15 amino acids. The CDR3 loop is CASSPPSRPNQPQHF. In DNA, the CDR3 is TGTGCCAGCTCACCACCGAGCCGGCCAAATCAGCCCCAGCATTTT.

This clonotype showed up many times. Here the CDR3 reads CASSVRYLGTEAFF. The CDR3 nucleotides read TGTGCCAGTAGTGTGCGTTATTTGGGAACTGAAGCTTTCTTT. The chain uses TRBV19 and TRBJ1-1; D remains unclear. With 5 bases removed from V and 5 bases from J, the gap between germline ends came to 15 bases. The CDR3 length is 14 residues. CDR1 is LNHDA, CDR2 SQIVND, per germline (reference sequence). Supplemented by reference TRBV19 and TRBJ1-1, the full variable domain reads DGGITQSPKYLFRKEGQNVTLSCEQNLNHDAMYWYRQDPGQGLRLIYYSQIVNDFQKGDIAEGYSVSREKKESFPLTVTSAQKNPTAFYLCASSVRYLGTEAFFGQGTRLTVV.

This clonotype was counted only a few times. The chain carries TRBV12-3 or TRBV12-4 and TRBJ2-1; D is perhaps TRBD1 (5 bases). Trimming shortened V by 3 bases and J by 9 bases, and 21 bases separated the two germline ends. This CDR3 has 16 residues. CDR3 bases: TGTGCCAGCAGTTTGGATACAGGTTTAATGTTGGCTGAGCAGTTCTTC. Translating it yields CASSLDTGLMLAEQFF.

This clonotype was detected a few times. The V call is TRBV12-3 or TRBV12-4, the J call TRBJ2-3; D uncertain. The CDR3 is 14 residues long. V was trimmed by 7 bases and J by 1 base, leaving 12 bases between them. The CDR3 protein is CASTLVERTDTQYF. As DNA, the CDR3 is TGTGCCAGCACCCTCGTAGAGCGCACAGATACGCAGTATTTT.

This clonotype was observed a handful of times. V is TRBV5-5 and J is TRBJ1-1; D gene unclear. Germline values: CDR1 SGHKS, CDR2 YYEKEE (reference sequence). The CDR3 totals 15 residues. V lost 0 bases and J lost 4, with 13 bases in between. CDR3 DNA sequence: TGTGCCAGCAGCTTGGTTTTCGCGAGGAGCACTGAAGCTTTCTTT. It is translated as CASSLVFARSTEAFF.

The chain uses TRBV6-2 or TRBV6-3 and TRBJ2-4, with a possible D match to TRBD2 (5 bases). V was cut by 4 bases and J by 6 bases, with 13 bases left in between. Germline V gives CDR1 MNHEY, CDR2 SVGEGT. The CDR3 has 14 residues. The CDR3 here is CASSSEGVLNIQYF. The DNA for the CDR3 is TGTGCCAGCAGTTCCGAGGGCGTTCTAAACATTCAGTACTTC.